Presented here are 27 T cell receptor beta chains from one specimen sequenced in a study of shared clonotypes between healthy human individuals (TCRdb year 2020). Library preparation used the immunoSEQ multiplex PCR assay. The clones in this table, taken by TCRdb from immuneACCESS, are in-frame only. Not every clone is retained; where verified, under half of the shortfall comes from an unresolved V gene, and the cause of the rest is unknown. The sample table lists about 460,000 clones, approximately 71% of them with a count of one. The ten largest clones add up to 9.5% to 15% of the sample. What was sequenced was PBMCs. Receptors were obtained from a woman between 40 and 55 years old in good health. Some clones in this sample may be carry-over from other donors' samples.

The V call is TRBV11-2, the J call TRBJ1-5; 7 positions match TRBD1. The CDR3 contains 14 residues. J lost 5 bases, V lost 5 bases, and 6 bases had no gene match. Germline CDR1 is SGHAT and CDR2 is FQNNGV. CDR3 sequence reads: CASSPGTADQPQHF. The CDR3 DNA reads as TGTGCCAGCAGCCCGGGGACAGCTGATCAGCCCCAGCATTTT.

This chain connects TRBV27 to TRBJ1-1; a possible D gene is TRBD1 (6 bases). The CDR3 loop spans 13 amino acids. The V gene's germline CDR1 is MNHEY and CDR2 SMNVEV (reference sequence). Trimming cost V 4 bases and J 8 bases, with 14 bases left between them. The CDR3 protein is CASSSTGYSEAFF. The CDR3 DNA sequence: TGTGCCAGCAGTTCTACAGGGTATTCAGAAGCTTTCTTT.

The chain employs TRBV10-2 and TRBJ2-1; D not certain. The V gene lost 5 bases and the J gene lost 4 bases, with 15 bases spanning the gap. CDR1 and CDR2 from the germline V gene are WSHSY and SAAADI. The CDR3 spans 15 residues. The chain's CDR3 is CASSPHLPKYNEQFF. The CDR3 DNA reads TGCGCCAGCAGTCCTCACCTACCCAAATACAATGAGCAGTTCTTC.

CDR3 sequence: CASRSDARVVAYEQYF. In DNA form, the CDR3 reads TGTGCCAGCAGAAGCGACGCGCGGGTAGTTGCCTACGAGCAGTACTTC. The chain couples TRBV6-6 to TRBJ2-7; maybe TRBD2 (5 bases). Germline CDR1 MNHNY, CDR2 SVGAGI (reference sequence). The CDR3 is 16 amino acids. The V end lost 6 bases, the J end lost 2 bases, and 20 bases lay between the germline ends.

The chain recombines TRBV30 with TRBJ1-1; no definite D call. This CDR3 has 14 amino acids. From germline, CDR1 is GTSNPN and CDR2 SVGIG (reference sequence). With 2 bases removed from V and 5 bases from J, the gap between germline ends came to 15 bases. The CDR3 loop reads CAWSIPQTWTEAFF. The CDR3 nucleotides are TGTGCCTGGAGTATACCCCAAACTTGGACTGAAGCTTTCTTT. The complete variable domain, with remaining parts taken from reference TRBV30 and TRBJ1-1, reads SQTIHQWPATLVQPVGSPLSLECTVEGTSNPNLYWYRQAAGRGLQLLFYSVGIGQISSEVPQNLSASRPQDRQFILSSKKLLLSDSGFYLCAWSIPQTWTEAFFGQGTRLTVV.

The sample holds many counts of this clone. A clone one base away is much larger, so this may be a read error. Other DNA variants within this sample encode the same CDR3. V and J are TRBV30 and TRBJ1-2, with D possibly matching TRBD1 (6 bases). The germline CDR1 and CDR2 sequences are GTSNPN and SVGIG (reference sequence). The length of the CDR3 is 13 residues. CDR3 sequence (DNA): TGTGCCTGGAGTGTTGGGGGCCCCTATAGCTACACCTTC. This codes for CAWSVGGPYSYTF.

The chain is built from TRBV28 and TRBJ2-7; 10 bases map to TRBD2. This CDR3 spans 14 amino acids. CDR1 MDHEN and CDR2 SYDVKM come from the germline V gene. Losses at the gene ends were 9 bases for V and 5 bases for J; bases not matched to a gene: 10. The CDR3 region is CASAILAGRNEQYF. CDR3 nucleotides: TGTGCCAGTGCCATACTAGCGGGAAGGAACGAGCAGTACTTC. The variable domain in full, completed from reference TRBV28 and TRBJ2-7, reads DVKVTQSSRYLVKRTGEKVFLECVQDMDHENMFWYRQDPGLGLRLIYFSYDVKMKEKGDIPEGYSVSREKKERFSLILESASTNQTSMYLCASAILAGRNEQYFGPGTRLTVT.

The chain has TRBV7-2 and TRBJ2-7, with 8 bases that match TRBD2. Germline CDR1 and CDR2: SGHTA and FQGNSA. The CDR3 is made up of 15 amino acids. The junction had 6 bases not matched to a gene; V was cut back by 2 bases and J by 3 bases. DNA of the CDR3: TGTGCCAGCAGCTTAAGAGCGGGAGAAGTCTACGAGCAGTACTTC. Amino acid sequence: CASSLRAGEVYEQYF. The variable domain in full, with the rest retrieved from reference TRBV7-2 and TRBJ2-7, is GAGVSQSPSNKVTEKGKDVELRCDPISGHTALYWYRQSLGQGLEFLIYFQGNSAPDKSGLPSDRFSAERTGGSVSTLTIQRTQQEDSAVYLCASSLRAGEVYEQYFGPGTRLTVT.

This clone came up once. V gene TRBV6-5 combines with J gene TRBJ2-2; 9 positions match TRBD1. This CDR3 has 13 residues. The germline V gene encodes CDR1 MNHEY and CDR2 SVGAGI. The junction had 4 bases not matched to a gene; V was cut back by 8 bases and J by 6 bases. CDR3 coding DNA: TGTGCCAGCGGCACAGGGGGCTCCGGGGAGCTGTTTTTT. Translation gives CASGTGGSGELFF.

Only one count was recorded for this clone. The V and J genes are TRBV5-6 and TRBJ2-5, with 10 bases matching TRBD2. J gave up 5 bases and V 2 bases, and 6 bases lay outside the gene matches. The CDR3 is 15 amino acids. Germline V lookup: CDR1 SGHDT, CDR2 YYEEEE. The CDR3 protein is CASSFSSGGGETQYF. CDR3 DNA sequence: TGTGCCAGCAGCTTTTCTAGCGGGGGAGGGGAGACCCAGTACTTC.

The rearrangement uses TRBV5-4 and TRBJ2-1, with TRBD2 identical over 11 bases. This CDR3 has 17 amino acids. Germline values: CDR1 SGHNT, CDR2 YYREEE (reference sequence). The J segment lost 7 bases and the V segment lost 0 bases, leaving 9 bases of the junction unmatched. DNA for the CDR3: TGTGCCAGCAGCTTGGGGATTAGCGGGAGGGCTGGGAATGAGCAGTTCTTC. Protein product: CASSLGISGRAGNEQFF.

CDR3 amino acids: CASSNRQGPNYGYTF. As DNA, the CDR3 is TGCGCCAGCAGCAACAGACAGGGCCCAAACTATGGCTACACCTTC. The V and J genes are TRBV5-1 and TRBJ1-2; 7 nucleotides line up with TRBD1. CDR1 SGHRS and CDR2 YFSETQ come from the germline V gene. Trimming cost V 4 bases and J 2 bases; bases outside gene matches: 8. The length of the CDR3 is 15 residues.

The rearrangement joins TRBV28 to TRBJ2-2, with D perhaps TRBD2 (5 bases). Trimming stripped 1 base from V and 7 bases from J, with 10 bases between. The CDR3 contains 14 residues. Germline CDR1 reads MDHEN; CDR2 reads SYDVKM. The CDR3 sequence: CASSLLRENGELFF. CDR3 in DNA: TGTGCCAGCAGTTTATTAAGGGAGAACGGGGAGCTGTTTTTT. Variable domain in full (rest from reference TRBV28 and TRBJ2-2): DVKVTQSSRYLVKRTGEKVFLECVQDMDHENMFWYRQDPGLGLRLIYFSYDVKMKEKGDIPEGYSVSREKKERFSLILESASTNQTSMYLCASSLLRENGELFFGEGSRLTVL.

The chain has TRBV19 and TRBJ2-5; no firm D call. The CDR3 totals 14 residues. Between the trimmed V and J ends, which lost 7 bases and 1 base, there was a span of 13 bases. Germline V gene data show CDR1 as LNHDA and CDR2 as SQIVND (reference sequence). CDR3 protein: CASKPDQPQETQYF. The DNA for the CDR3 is TGTGCCAGTAAACCCGACCAGCCCCAAGAGACCCAGTACTTC. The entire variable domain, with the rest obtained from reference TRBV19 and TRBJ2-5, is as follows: DGGITQSPKYLFRKEGQNVTLSCEQNLNHDAMYWYRQDPGQGLRLIYYSQIVNDFQKGDIAEGYSVSREKKESFPLTVTSAQKNPTAFYLCASKPDQPQETQYFGPGTRLLVL.

CDR3 bases: TGCGCCAGCAGCATACAGGGACAGTCGGGCTACAATGAGCAGTTCTTC. Translating gives CASSIQGQSGYNEQFF. The chain recombines TRBV5-1 with TRBJ2-1; 7 nucleotides line up with TRBD1. CDR3 size: 16 residues. Germline CDR1 and CDR2: SGHRS and YFSETQ. With V trimmed by 4 bases and J by 3 bases, 10 bases remained unmatched.

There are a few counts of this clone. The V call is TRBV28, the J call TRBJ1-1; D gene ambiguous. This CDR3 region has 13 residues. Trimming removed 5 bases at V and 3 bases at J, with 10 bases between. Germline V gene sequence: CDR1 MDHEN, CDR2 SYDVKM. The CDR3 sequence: CASSPNKYTEAFF. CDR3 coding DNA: TGTGCCAGCAGTCCAAACAAATACACTGAAGCTTTCTTT.

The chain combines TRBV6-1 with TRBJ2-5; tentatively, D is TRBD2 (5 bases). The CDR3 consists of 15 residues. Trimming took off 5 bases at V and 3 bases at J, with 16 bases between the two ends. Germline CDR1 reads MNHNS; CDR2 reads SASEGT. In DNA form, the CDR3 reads TGTGCCAGCAGTTGGCTGATGGACGGGAAAGAGACCCAGTACTTC. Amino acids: CASSWLMDGKETQYF.

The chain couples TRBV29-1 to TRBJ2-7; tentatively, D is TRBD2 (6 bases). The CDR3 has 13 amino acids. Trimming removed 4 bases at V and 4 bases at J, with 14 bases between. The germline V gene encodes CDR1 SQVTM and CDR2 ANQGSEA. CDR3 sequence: CSVGSAGGYEQYF. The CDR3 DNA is TGCAGCGTTGGTTCCGCTGGGGGGTACGAGCAGTACTTC.

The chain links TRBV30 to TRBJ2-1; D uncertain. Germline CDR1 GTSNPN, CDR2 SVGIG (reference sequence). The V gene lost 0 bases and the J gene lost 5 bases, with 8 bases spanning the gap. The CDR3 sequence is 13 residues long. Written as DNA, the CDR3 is TGTGCCTGGAGTGTGGGCAGCGACAATGAGCAGTTCTTC. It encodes CAWSVGSDNEQFF.

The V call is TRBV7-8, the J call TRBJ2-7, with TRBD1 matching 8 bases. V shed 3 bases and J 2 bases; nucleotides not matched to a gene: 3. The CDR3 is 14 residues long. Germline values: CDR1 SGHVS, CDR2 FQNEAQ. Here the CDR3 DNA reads TGTGCCAGCAGCTTTTACAGGGGGACCTACGAGCAGTACTTC. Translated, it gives CASSFYRGTYEQYF.

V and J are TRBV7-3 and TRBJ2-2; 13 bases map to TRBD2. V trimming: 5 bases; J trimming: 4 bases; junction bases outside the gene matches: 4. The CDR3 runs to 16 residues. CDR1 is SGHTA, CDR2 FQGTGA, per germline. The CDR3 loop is CASSPTSGRFTGELFF. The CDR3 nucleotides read TGTGCCAGCAGCCCGACTAGCGGGAGGTTCACCGGGGAGCTGTTTTTT.

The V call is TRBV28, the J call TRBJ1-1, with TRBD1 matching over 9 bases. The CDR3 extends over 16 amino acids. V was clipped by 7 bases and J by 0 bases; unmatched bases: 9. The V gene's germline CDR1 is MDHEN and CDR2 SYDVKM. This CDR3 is CASKIWGDRVNTEAFF. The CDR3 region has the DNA TGTGCCAGCAAGATTTGGGGGGACAGGGTGAACACTGAAGCTTTCTTT.

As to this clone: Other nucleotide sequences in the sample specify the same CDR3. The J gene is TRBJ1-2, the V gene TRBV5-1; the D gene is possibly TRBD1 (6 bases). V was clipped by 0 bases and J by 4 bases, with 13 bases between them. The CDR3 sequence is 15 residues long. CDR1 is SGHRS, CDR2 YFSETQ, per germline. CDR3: CASSLGGQASYGYTF. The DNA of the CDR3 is TGCGCCAGCAGCTTGGGGGGACAAGCATCCTATGGCTACACCTTC.

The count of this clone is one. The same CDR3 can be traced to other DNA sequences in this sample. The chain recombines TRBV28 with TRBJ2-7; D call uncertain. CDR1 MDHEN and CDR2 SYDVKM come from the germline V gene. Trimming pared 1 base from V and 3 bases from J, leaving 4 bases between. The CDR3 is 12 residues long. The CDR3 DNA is TGTGCCAGCAGTTTATCGGGCTACGAGCAGTACTTC. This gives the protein CASSLSGYEQYF. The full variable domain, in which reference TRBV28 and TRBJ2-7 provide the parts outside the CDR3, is DVKVTQSSRYLVKRTGEKVFLECVQDMDHENMFWYRQDPGLGLRLIYFSYDVKMKEKGDIPEGYSVSREKKERFSLILESASTNQTSMYLCASSLSGYEQYFGPGTRLTVT.

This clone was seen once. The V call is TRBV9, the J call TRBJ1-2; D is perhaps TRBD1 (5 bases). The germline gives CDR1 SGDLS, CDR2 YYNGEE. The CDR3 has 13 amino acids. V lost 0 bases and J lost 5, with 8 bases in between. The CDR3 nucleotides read TGTGCCAGCAGCGTAGATCAGGGTTATGGCTACACCTTC. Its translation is CASSVDQGYGYTF.

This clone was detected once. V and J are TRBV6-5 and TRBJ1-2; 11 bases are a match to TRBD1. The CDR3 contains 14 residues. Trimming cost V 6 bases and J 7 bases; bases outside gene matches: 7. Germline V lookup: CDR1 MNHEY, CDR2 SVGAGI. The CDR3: CASRATGTGGGYTF. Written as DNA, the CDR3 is TGTGCCAGCAGGGCCACCGGGACAGGGGGTGGCTACACCTTC.

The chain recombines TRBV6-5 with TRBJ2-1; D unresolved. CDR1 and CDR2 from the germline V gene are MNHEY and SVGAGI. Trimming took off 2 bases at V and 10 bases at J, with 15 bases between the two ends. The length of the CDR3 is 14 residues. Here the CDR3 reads CASSYVGATKEQFF. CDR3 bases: TGTGCCAGCAGTTACGTCGGAGCAACAAAAGAGCAGTTCTTC.